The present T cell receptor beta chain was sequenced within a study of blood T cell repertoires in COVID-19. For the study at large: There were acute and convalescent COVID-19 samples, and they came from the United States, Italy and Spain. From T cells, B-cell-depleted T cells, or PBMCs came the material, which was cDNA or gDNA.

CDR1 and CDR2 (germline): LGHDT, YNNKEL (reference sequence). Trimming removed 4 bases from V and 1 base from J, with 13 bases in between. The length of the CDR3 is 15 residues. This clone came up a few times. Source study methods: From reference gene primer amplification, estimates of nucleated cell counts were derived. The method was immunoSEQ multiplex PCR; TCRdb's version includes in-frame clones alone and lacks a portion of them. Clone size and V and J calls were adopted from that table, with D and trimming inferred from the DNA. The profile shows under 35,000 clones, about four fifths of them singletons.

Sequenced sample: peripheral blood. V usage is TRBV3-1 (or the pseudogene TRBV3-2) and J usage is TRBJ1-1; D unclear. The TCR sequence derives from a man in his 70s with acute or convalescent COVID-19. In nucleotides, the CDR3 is TGTGCCAGCAGCCGAGGAACCGGCGCGAACACTGAAGCTTTCTTT. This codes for CASSRGTGANTEAFF.